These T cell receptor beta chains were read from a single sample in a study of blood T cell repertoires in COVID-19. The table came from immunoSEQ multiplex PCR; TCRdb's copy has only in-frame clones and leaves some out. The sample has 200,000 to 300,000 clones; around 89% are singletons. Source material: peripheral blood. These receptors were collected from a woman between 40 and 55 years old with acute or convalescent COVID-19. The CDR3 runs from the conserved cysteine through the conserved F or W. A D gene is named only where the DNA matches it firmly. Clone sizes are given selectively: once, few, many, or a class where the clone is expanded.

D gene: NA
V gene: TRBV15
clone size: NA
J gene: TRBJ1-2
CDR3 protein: CATSRDRWSGGNYGYTF
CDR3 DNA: TGTGCCACCAGCAGAGATAGGTGGTCAGGAGGGAACTATGGCTACACCTTC

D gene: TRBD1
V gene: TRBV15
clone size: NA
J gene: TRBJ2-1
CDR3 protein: CATSRGTGLTNEQFF
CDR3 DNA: TGTGCCACCAGCAGAGGGACAGGGCTTACGAATGAGCAGTTCTTC

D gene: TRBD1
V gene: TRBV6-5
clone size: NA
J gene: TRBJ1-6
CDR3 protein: CASRLDREAVALHF
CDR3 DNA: TGTGCCAGCAGATTAGACAGGGAGGCGGTCGCCCTCCACTTT

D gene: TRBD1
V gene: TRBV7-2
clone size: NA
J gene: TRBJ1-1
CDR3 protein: CASSYIVRDRGPLNTEAFF
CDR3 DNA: TGTGCCAGCAGCTACATCGTAAGGGACAGGGGGCCACTGAACACTGAAGCTTTCTTT

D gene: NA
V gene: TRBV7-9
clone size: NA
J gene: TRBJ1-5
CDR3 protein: CASSQGLQNQPQHF
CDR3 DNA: TGTGCCAGCAGCCAGGGACTCCAGAATCAGCCCCAGCATTTT

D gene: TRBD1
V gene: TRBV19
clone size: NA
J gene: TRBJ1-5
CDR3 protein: CASSQGVGRQPQHF
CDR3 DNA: TGTGCCAGTAGCCAGGGGGTTGGGCGTCAGCCCCAGCATTTT

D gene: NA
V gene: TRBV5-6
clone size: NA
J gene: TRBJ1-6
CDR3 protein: CASSLAGASPLHF
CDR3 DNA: TGTGCCAGCAGCTTGGCGGGAGCCTCACCCCTCCACTTT

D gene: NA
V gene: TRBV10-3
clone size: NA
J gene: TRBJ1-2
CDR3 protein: CAIGGLEGYTF
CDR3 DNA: TGTGCCATCGGGGGGTTGGAGGGCTACACCTTC

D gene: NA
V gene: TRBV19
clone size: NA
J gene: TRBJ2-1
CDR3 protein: CASRGLTYNEQFF
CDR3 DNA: TGTGCCAGTAGGGGGCTTACCTACAATGAGCAGTTCTTC

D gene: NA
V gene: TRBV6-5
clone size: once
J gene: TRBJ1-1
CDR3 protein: CASSNTMSQSGAFF
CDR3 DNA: TGTGCCAGCAGTAACACGATGTCCCAATCGGGAGCTTTCTTT

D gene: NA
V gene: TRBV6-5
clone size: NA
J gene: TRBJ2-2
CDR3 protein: CASSSPSRGWTGELFF
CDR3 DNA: TGTGCCAGCAGTTCCCCGTCAAGGGGGTGGACCGGGGAGCTGTTTTTT

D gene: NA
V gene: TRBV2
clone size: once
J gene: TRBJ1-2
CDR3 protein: CASTSGGLSHLNYGYTF
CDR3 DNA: TGTGCCAGCACGAGTGGGGGCTTATCTCACCTTAACTATGGCTACACCTTC

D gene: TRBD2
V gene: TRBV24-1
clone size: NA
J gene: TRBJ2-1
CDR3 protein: CATSDSGGKLDNEQFF
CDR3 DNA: TGTGCCACCAGTGATTCGGGGGGGAAGTTGGACAATGAGCAGTTCTTC

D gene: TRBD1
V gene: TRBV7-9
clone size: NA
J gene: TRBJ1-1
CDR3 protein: CASSPPTGFEAFF
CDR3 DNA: TGTGCCAGCAGCCCACCGACAGGGTTTGAAGCTTTCTTT

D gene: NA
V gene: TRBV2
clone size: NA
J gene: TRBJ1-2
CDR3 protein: CASSAAGDYYGYTF
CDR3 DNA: TGTGCCAGCAGTGCGGCGGGGGACTACTATGGCTACACCTTC

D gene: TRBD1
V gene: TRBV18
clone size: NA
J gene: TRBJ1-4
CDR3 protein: CASSPPDRGPINEKLFF
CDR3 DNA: TGTGCCAGCTCACCGCCGGACAGGGGTCCAATTAATGAAAAACTGTTTTTT

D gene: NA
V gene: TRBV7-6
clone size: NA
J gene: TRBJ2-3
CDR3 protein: CASSLRQGWTDTQYF
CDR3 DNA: TGTGCCAGCAGCTTACGGCAGGGGTGGACAGATACGCAGTATTTT

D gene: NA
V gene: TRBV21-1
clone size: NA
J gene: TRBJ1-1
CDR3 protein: CASSKVRKGTEAFF
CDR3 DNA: TGTGCCAGCAGCAAAGTGAGAAAGGGGACTGAAGCTTTCTTT

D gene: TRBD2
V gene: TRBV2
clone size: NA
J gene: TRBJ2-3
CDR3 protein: CASSPGTSGGRTDTQYF
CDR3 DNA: TGTGCCAGCAGTCCCGGGACTAGCGGGGGGCGCACAGATACGCAGTATTTT

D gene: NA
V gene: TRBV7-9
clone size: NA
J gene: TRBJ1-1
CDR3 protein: CASSLGTEAFF
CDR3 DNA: TGTGCCAGCAGCCTCGGCACTGAAGCTTTCTTT

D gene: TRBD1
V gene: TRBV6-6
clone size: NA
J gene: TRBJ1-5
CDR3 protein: CASSKGTGDNQPQHF
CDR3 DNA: TGTGCCAGCAGCAAGGGGACAGGGGACAATCAGCCCCAGCATTTT

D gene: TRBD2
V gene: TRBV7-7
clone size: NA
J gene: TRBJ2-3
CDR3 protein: CASSLDPGGGPADTQYF
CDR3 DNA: TGTGCCAGCAGCTTAGACCCCGGGGGGGGGCCGGCAGATACGCAGTATTTT

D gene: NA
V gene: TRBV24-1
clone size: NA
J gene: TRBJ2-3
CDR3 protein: CATSDTSTALTSTDTQYF
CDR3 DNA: TGTGCCACCAGTGACACTAGCACCGCCCTCACTAGCACAGATACGCAGTATTTT

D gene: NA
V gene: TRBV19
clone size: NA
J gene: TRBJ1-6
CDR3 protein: CASSMSRPTSPLHF
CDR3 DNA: TGTGCCAGTAGTATGAGCAGGCCGACTTCACCCCTCCACTTT

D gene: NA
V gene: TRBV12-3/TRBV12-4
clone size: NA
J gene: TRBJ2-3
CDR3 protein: CASSFMGADTQYF
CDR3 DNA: TGTGCCAGCAGTTTTATGGGGGCCGATACGCAGTATTTT

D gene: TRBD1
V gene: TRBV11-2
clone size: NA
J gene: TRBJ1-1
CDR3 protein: CASSSIRGRATEAFF
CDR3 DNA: TGTGCCAGCAGCTCGATTAGGGGGCGCGCCACTGAAGCTTTCTTT

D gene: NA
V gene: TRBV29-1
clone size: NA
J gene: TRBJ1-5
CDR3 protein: CSVLGVNQPQHF
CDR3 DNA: TGCAGCGTTCTCGGTGTCAATCAGCCCCAGCATTTT

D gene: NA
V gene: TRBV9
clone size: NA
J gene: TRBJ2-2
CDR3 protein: CASSVRDRSSGELFF
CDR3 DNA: TGTGCCAGCAGCGTAAGAGACAGATCGTCCGGGGAGCTGTTTTTT

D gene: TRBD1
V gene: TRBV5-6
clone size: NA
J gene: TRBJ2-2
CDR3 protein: CASSAVDRGTGELFF
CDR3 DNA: TGTGCCAGCAGCGCGGTCGACAGGGGCACCGGGGAGCTGTTTTTT

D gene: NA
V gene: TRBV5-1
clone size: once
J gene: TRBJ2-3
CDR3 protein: CASSTQGGGTDTQYF
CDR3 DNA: TGCGCCAGCAGCACCCAAGGGGGAGGCACAGATACGCAGTATTTT

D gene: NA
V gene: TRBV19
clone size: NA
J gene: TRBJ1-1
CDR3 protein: CASSIKGVNTEAFF
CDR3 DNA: TGTGCCAGTAGTATCAAAGGGGTGAACACTGAAGCTTTCTTT

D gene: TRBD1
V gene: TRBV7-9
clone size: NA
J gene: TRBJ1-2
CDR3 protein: CASSLVRGTDGYTF
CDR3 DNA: TGTGCCAGCAGCTTAGTTAGGGGGACAGATGGCTACACCTTC

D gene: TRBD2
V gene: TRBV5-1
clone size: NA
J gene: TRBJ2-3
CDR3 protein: CASSSSSSRAGASTDTQYF
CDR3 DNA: TGCGCCAGCAGCTCGTCTAGCAGCAGAGCGGGGGCTAGCACAGATACGCAGTATTTT

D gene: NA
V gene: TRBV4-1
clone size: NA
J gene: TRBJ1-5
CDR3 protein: CASSPQTDQPQHF
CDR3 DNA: TGCGCCAGCAGCCCACAGACCGATCAGCCCCAGCATTTT

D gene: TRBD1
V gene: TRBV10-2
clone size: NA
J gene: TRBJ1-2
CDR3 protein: CASSWGDRTGGSYTF
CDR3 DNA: TGCGCCAGCAGTTGGGGGGATAGGACAGGAGGGAGCTACACCTTC

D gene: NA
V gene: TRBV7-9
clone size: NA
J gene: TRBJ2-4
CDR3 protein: CASSLQGRDIQYF
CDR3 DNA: TGTGCCAGCAGCTTACAGGGTAGGGACATTCAGTACTTC

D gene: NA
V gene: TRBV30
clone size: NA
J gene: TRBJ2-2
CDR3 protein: CAWSLRGTGELFF
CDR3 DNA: TGTGCCTGGAGCCTCAGGGGCACCGGGGAGCTGTTTTTT

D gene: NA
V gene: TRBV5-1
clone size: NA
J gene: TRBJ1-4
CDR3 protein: CASSFREKLFF
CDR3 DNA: TGCGCCAGCAGCTTCAGAGAAAAACTGTTTTTT

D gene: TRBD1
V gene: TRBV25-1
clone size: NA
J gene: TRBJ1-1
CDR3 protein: CASSGLTGGKEAFF
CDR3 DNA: TGTGCCAGCAGTGGACTGACAGGGGGCAAAGAAGCTTTCTTT

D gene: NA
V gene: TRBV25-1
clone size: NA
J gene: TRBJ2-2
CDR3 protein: CASSEPGELFF
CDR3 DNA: TGTGCCAGCAGTGAACCTGGGGAGCTGTTTTTT

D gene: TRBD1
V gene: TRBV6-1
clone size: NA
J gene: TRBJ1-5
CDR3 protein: CASSEGHGTGSNQPQHF
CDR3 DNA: TGTGCCAGCAGTGAAGGGCATGGGACAGGGAGCAATCAGCCCCAGCATTTT

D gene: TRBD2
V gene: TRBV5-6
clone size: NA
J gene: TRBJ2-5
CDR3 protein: CASSLTSGGQETQYF
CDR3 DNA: TGTGCCAGCAGCCTGACTAGCGGGGGCCAAGAGACCCAGTACTTC

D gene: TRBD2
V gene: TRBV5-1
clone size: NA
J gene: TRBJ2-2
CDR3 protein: CASSLALGGANTGELFF
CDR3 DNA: TGCGCCAGCAGCTTGGCTCTTGGGGGGGCGAACACCGGGGAGCTGTTTTTT

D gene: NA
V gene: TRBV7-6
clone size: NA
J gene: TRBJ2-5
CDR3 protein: CASSLVNQETQYF
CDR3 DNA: TGTGCCAGCAGCTTAGTTAACCAAGAGACCCAGTACTTC

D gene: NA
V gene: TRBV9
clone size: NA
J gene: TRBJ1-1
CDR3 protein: CASSEYPGGTEAFF
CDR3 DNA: TGTGCCAGCAGCGAATACCCGGGAGGGACTGAAGCTTTCTTT

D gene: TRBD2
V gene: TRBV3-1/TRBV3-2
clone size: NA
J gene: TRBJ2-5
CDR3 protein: CASRGVQETQYF
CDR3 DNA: TGTGCCAGCCGGGGGGTACAAGAGACCCAGTACTTC

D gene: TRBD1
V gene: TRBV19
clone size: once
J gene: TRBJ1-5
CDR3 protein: CASSIARGTVSNQPQHF
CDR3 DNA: TGTGCCAGTAGTATAGCCCGTGGGACAGTTAGCAATCAGCCCCAGCATTTT

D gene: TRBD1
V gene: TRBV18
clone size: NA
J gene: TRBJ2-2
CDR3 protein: CASSPPVGQGGRTGELFF
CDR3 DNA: TGTGCCAGCTCACCCCCTGTCGGACAGGGCGGAAGGACCGGGGAGCTGTTTTTT

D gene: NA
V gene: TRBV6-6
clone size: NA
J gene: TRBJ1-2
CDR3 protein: CASSGEGLANYGYTF
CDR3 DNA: TGTGCCAGCAGTGGCGAAGGACTAGCTAACTATGGCTACACCTTC

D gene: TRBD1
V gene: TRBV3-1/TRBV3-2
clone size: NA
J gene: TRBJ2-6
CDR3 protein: CASSPGPGTGTGANVLTF
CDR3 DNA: TGTGCCAGCAGCCCCGGTCCCGGGACAGGGACGGGGGCCAACGTCCTGACTTTC

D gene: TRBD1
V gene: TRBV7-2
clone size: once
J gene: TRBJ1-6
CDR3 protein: CASSTTGTGTNSPLHF
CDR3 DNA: TGTGCCAGCAGCACCACCGGGACAGGGACTAATTCACCCCTCCACTTT

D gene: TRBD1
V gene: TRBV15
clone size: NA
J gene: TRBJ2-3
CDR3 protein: CATSRDRGGTGSLDTQYF
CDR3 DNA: TGTGCCACCAGCAGAGATAGGGGGGGGACAGGGTCATTAGATACGCAGTATTTT

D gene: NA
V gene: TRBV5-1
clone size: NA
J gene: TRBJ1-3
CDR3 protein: CASSLTGQSSGNTIYF
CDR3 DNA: TGCGCCAGCAGCTTGACTGGACAGAGTTCTGGAAACACCATATATTTT